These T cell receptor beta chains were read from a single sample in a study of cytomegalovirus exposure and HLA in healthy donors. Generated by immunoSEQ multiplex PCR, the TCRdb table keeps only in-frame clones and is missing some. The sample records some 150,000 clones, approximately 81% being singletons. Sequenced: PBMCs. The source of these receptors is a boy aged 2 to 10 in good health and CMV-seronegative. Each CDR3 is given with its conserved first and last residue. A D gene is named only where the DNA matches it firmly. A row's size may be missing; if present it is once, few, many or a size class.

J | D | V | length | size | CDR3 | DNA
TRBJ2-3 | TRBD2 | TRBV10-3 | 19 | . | CAIRGTSGTGITNTDTQYF | TGTGCCATCAGGGGGACTAGCGGGACTGGTATAACTAACACAGATACGCAGTATTTT
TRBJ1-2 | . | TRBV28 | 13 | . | CASSLLGGYGYTF | TGTGCCAGCAGTTTATTAGGGGGCTATGGCTACACCTTC
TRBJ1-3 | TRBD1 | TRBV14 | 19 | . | CASSQAQGTGRYSGNTIYF | TGTGCCAGCAGCCAAGCGCAGGGGACAGGACGATACTCTGGAAACACCATATATTTT
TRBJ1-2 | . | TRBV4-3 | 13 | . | CASSQEGGSGYTF | TGCGCCAGCAGCCAAGAGGGGGGGAGTGGCTACACCTTC
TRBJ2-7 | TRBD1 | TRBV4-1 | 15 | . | CASSQATGGGYEQYF | TGCGCCAGCAGCCAAGCGACAGGGGGCGGGTACGAGCAGTACTTC
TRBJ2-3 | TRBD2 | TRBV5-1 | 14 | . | CASSASGRGDTQYF | TGCGCCAGCAGCGCTAGCGGGAGGGGAGATACGCAGTATTTT
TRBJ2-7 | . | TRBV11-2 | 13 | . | CASRGSFSYEQYF | TGTGCCAGCAGAGGGAGTTTCTCTTACGAGCAGTACTTC
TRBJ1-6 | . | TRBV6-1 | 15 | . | CASSERRAQGSPLHF | TGTGCCAGCAGTGAAAGAAGGGCTCAGGGTTCACCCCTCCACTTT
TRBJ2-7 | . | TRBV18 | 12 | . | CASSETVYEQYF | TGTGCCAGCTCGGAGACCGTCTACGAGCAGTACTTC
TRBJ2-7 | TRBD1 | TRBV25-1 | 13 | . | CASRNRDRGEQYF | TGTGCCAGCAGGAACCGGGACAGGGGCGAGCAGTACTTC
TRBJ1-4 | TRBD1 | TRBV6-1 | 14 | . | CASQLGQNNEKLFF | TGTGCCAGCCAATTGGGACAGAATAATGAAAAACTGTTTTTT
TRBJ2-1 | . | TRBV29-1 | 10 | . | CSVQGYEQFF | TGCAGCGTTCAGGGTTATGAGCAGTTCTTC
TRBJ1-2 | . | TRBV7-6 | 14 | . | CASSATPALYGYTF | TGTGCCAGCAGCGCGACTCCCGCTCTCTATGGCTACACCTTC
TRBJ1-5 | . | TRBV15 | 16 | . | CATSRDKRVSNQPQHF | TGTGCCACCAGCAGAGATAAGAGAGTTAGCAATCAGCCCCAGCATTTT
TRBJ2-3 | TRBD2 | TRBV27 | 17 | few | CASIQRGDYRRSDTQYF | TGTGCCAGCATCCAGCGGGGCGACTACCGTCGCTCAGATACGCAGTATTTT
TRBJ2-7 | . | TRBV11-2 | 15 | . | CASSKPRAKVYEQYF | TGTGCCAGCAGCAAACCGCGGGCGAAGGTTTACGAGCAGTACTTC
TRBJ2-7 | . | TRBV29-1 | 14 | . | CSVEDPGSRYEQYF | TGCAGCGTTGAAGATCCGGGTTCCCGCTACGAGCAGTACTTC
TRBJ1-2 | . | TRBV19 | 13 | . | CASYSGRAGGYTF | TGTGCCAGCTACTCTGGACGGGCGGGAGGCTACACCTTC
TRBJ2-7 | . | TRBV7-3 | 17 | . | CASSLSPSRTGVYEQYF | TGTGCCAGCAGCTTAAGTCCGTCTAGGACGGGGGTTTACGAGCAGTACTTC
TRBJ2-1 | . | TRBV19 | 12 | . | CASSMTANEQFF | TGTGCCAGTAGTATGACAGCCAATGAGCAGTTCTTC
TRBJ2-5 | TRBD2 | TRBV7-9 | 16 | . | CASSLAGGRHQETQYF | TGTGCCAGCAGCTTAGCGGGGGGGAGGCATCAAGAGACCCAGTACTTC
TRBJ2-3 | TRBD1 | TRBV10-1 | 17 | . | CASSELTGASGSDTQYF | TGCGCCAGCAGTGAATTGACAGGGGCGTCGGGATCAGATACGCAGTATTTT